The source of this T cell receptor beta chain is a study of shared T cell receptors in the human thymus. Measured with immunoSEQ multiplex PCR; TCRdb has only the in-frame clones, and not every one. The sample records a few hundred thousand clones, 85% to 95% being singletons. The V gene lost 3 bases and the J gene lost 2 bases, with 22 bases spanning the gap. Germline lookup yields CDR1 MNHNS and CDR2 SASEGT. The CDR3 runs 18 residues. Sequenced: thymocytes. The chain has TRBV6-1 and TRBJ1-2, with D maybe TRBD1 (5 bases). The sequence was obtained from a human donor. CDR3 protein: CASSDVGAKGSRNYGYTF. CDR3 DNA sequence: TGTGCCAGCAGTGACGTCGGGGCCAAGGGGTCCCGAAACTATGGCTACACCTTC.